The source of this T cell receptor beta chain is a study of T cell clones after liver transplantation. Study background: Post-transplant blood was tracked for graft-donor-reactive T cell clones identified in a pre-transplant mixed lymphocyte reaction.

Measured with immunoSEQ multiplex PCR; TCRdb has only the in-frame clones, and not every one. The sample lists 53,000 or so clones; about four fifths were seen once. Findings and limits, study-wide: Post-transplant, graft-donor-reactive CD4 TCRbeta sequences in blood dropped significantly in most of the 8 subjects.

The CDR3 loop spans 16 amino acids. The germline V gene has CDR1 LGHNA and CDR2 YNFKEQ. With 1 base removed from V and 2 bases from J, the gap between germline ends came to 13 bases. With regard to this clone: What it recognizes is unknown.

The sequencing used CD4+ T cells from blood, collected before liver transplant. The chain uses TRBV4-2 and TRBJ2-3; D not certain. This receptor was obtained from a human donor who received a liver transplant. CDR3 coding DNA: TGTGCCAGCAGCCAAGGGGTCAATACTGTCACAGATACGCAGTATTTT. This gives the protein CASSQGVNTVTDTQYF.